This passage covers 19 T cell receptor beta chains from one sample sequenced in a study of shared clonotypes between healthy human individuals. The table came from immunoSEQ multiplex PCR; TCRdb's copy has only in-frame clones and leaves some out. The table lists fewer than 1.6 million clones, just under 99% of them singletons. Sequenced sample: naive CD4+ T cells sorted from blood. Subset: CD45RA+ positively selected. Source of these receptors: a man aged 30 to 45 in good health.

This chain links TRBV6-5 with TRBJ1-1, with D possibly being TRBD1 (5 bases). The germline gives CDR1 MNHEY, CDR2 SVGAGI. V lost 0 bases to trimming and J lost 7 bases, with 12 bases between them. The CDR3 sequence is 14 residues long. CDR3: CASSYSVRDGEAFF. CDR3 in DNA: TGTGCCAGCAGTTACTCCGTCAGGGATGGTGAAGCTTTCTTT.

With regard to this clone: The junction departs from the called germline gene at one end, perhaps through a read error. This sequence joins TRBV2 and TRBJ2-2; weak D call: TRBD1 (5 bases). In germline, CDR1 is SNHLY, CDR2 FYNNEI. There are 13 residues in the CDR3. CDR3 bases: TGTGCCTGCAGCCAGGGCCACACCGGGGAGCTGTTTTTT. Its translation is CACSQGHTGELFF.

The count of this clone is one. The J gene is TRBJ2-1, the V gene TRBV10-3; 13 nucleotides align to TRBD2. The V gene end was trimmed by 6 bases and the J gene end by 0 bases; junction bases not matched to a gene: 5. This CDR3 region has 17 residues. Germline CDR1 is ENHRY and CDR2 is SYGVKD. CDR3 sequence (DNA): TGTGCCATCAGGAAAAGGACTAGCGGGAGCTCCTACAATGAGCAGTTCTTC. Translation gives CAIRKRTSGSSYNEQFF.

The rearrangement uses TRBV18 and TRBJ2-7; 8 positions agree with TRBD1. The V and J ends lost 5 bases and 5 bases, in that order; junction bases with no gene match: 17. The CDR3 is made up of 17 amino acids. CDR1 is KGHSH, CDR2 LQKENI, per germline. CDR3 amino acids: CASSTLGQGVVRNEQYF. Here the CDR3 DNA reads TGTGCCAGCTCAACTCTAGGACAGGGTGTGGTCAGGAACGAGCAGTACTTC.

The chain is built from TRBV18 and TRBJ2-5; D uncertain. The CDR3 is 16 residues long. The V end was cut by 1 base, the J end by 2 bases, with 14 bases between. Per the germline V gene, CDR1 is KGHSH and CDR2 is LQKENI. CDR3 DNA sequence: TGTGCCAGCTCACCACTGGATTTCGGGTCTCAAGAGACCCAGTACTTC. It specifies CASSPLDFGSQETQYF.

This chain uses TRBV5-4 with TRBJ2-1; D is possibly TRBD1 (5 bases). Trimming shortened V by 2 bases and J by 4 bases, and 16 bases separated the two germline ends. Germline CDR1 SGHNT, CDR2 YYREEE (reference sequence). This CDR3 spans 16 amino acids. In DNA form, the CDR3 reads TGTGCCAGCAGCTTTACCGCGATCAGGGTTTACAATGAGCAGTTCTTC. Protein product: CASSFTAIRVYNEQFF. Looking up the rest from reference TRBV5-4 and TRBJ2-1 gives the full variable domain: ETGVTQSPTHLIKTRGQQVTLRCSSQSGHNTVSWYQQALGQGPQFIFQYYREEENGRGNFPPRFSGLQFPNYSSELNVNALELDDSALYLCASSFTAIRVYNEQFFGPGTRLTVL.

This chain links TRBV5-5 with TRBJ1-1; no definite D call. V lost 1 base to trimming and J lost 6 bases, with 10 bases between them. Germline V CDR1 and CDR2: SGHKS, YYEKEE (reference sequence). This CDR3 has 13 amino acids. CDR3 sequence reads: CASSLWQIAEAFF. In nucleotides, the CDR3 is TGTGCCAGCAGCTTGTGGCAGATCGCTGAAGCTTTCTTT.

As to this clone: Other DNA sequences in this specimen translate into the identical CDR3. DNA of the CDR3: TGTGCCAGCAGCCCGGGAGGCACTGAAGCTTTCTTT. Translating it yields CASSPGGTEAFF. The gene calls are TRBV7-9 and TRBJ1-1; D gene uncertain. CDR1 is SEHNR, CDR2 FQNEAQ, per germline (reference sequence). V was cut by 5 bases and J by 4 bases, with 8 bases left in between. The CDR3 has 12 residues.

V and J are TRBV15 and TRBJ1-4; 7 bases line up with TRBD1. The J segment lost 8 bases and the V segment lost 3 bases, leaving 15 bases of the junction unmatched. There are 17 residues in the CDR3. The germline V gene has CDR1 LNHNV and CDR2 YYDKDF (reference sequence). The CDR3 reads CATSSPPQGGIEEKLFF. Written as DNA, the CDR3 is TGTGCCACCAGCAGCCCCCCCCAGGGGGGAATTGAGGAAAAACTGTTTTTT.

This chain joins TRBV5-1 and TRBJ1-4; D possibly corresponds to TRBD1 (5 bases). Trimming cost V 1 base and J 3 bases, with 10 bases left between them. Germline CDR1 is SGHRS and CDR2 is YFSETQ. There are 15 residues in the CDR3. This CDR3 is CASSLHQGANEKLFF. Here the CDR3 DNA reads TGCGCCAGCAGCTTGCATCAGGGAGCTAATGAAAAACTGTTTTTT.

The chain carries TRBV27 and TRBJ1-1, with unresolved D. The CDR3 totals 16 residues. Trimming removed 5 bases at V and 1 base at J, with 17 bases between. Germline lookup yields CDR1 MNHEY and CDR2 SMNVEV (reference sequence). The CDR3 nucleotides read TGTGCCAGCAGTCTCCGCCCCGCGGGCTCGAACACTGAAGCTTTCTTT. This sequence encodes CASSLRPAGSNTEAFF.

V gene TRBV10-2 combines with J gene TRBJ1-1; possibly TRBD1 for D (5 bases). CDR3 length equals 14 residues. From germline, CDR1 is WSHSY and CDR2 SAAADI. Deletions cut 3 bases from V and 1 base from J, with 9 bases between. The CDR3 DNA follows: TGCGCCAGCAGTGAAGGGACTTGGAACACTGAAGCTTTCTTT. Its protein product is CASSEGTWNTEAFF.

The genes are TRBV7-2 and TRBJ2-1; D unclear. Germline V gives CDR1 SGHTA, CDR2 FQGNSA. CDR3 length: 14 amino acids. Between the trimmed V and J ends, which lost 5 bases and 0 bases, there was a span of 8 bases. CDR3 protein: CASSLSHSYNEQFF. CDR3 coding DNA: TGTGCCAGCAGCCTTTCTCACTCCTACAATGAGCAGTTCTTC. Together with reference TRBV7-2 and TRBJ2-1, the CDR3 gives the full variable domain: GAGVSQSPSNKVTEKGKDVELRCDPISGHTALYWYRQSLGQGLEFLIYFQGNSAPDKSGLPSDRFSAERTGGSVSTLTIQRTQQEDSAVYLCASSLSHSYNEQFFGPGTRLTVL.

A note on this clone: Other DNA variants within this sample encode the same CDR3. The rearrangement uses TRBV27 and TRBJ1-1; D possibly corresponds to TRBD1 (6 bases). The V and J ends lost 4 bases and 1 base respectively, with 7 bases between them. There are 13 residues in the CDR3. CDR1 and CDR2 (germline): MNHEY, SMNVEV (reference sequence). The CDR3 DNA reads TGTGCCAGCAGTTGGACAGCGAACACTGAAGCTTTCTTT. Its translation is CASSWTANTEAFF.

The gene calls are TRBV19 and TRBJ2-7; no firm D call. Germline CDR1 reads LNHDA; CDR2 reads SQIVND (reference sequence). The CDR3 is made up of 13 amino acids. Trimming took 0 bases from V and 1 from J, leaving 4 bases between them. The CDR3 DNA is TGTGCCAGTAGTATAGATCCGTCCTACGAGCAGTACTTC. Translated, it gives CASSIDPSYEQYF. Full variable domain (rest looked up from reference TRBV19 and TRBJ2-7): DGGITQSPKYLFRKEGQNVTLSCEQNLNHDAMYWYRQDPGQGLRLIYYSQIVNDFQKGDIAEGYSVSREKKESFPLTVTSAQKNPTAFYLCASSIDPSYEQYFGPGTRLTVT.

Points on this clone: Other DNA variants within this sample encode the same CDR3. This chain links TRBV9 with TRBJ2-1; no clear D gene. V was clipped by 0 bases and J by 0 bases, with 7 bases between them. The CDR3 extends over 15 amino acids. The V gene's germline CDR1 is SGDLS and CDR2 YYNGEE. The CDR3 here is CASSVGVGSYNEQFF. The CDR3 DNA reads as TGTGCCAGCAGCGTAGGTGTTGGCTCCTACAATGAGCAGTTCTTC.

A single count supports this clone. This chain links TRBV19 with TRBJ2-5, with D tentatively TRBD1 (5 bases). CDR3 size: 14 residues. Germline CDR1 reads LNHDA; CDR2 reads SQIVND (reference sequence). Trimming removed 6 bases at V and 1 base at J, with 12 bases between. Here the CDR3 reads CASSQRQTQETQYF. The CDR3 region has the DNA TGTGCCAGTAGCCAGAGACAGACCCAAGAGACCCAGTACTTC.

V and J are TRBV7-9 and TRBJ2-2; no firm D call. CDR3 length: 14 amino acids. V was shortened by 5 bases and J by 2 bases, with 9 bases between the two germline ends. Germline values: CDR1 SEHNR, CDR2 FQNEAQ (reference sequence). The CDR3 region has the DNA TGTGCCAGCAGCCGAAACAGTAACACCGGGGAGCTGTTTTTT. Residues: CASSRNSNTGELFF.

This chain joins TRBV5-4 and TRBJ2-5; TRBD2 matches 7 bases. Germline assignment: CDR1 SGHNT and CDR2 YYREEE (reference sequence). There are 16 residues in the CDR3. With 4 bases clipped from V and 2 bases from J, the junction kept 11 bases outside the gene matches. The CDR3: CASSQISGDLQETQYF. In DNA form, the CDR3 reads TGTGCCAGCAGCCAAATCAGCGGGGATTTACAAGAGACCCAGTACTTC. Combining the CDR3 with reference TRBV5-4 and TRBJ2-5 gives the whole variable domain ETGVTQSPTHLIKTRGQQVTLRCSSQSGHNTVSWYQQALGQGPQFIFQYYREEENGRGNFPPRFSGLQFPNYSSELNVNALELDDSALYLCASSQISGDLQETQYFGPGTRLLVL.